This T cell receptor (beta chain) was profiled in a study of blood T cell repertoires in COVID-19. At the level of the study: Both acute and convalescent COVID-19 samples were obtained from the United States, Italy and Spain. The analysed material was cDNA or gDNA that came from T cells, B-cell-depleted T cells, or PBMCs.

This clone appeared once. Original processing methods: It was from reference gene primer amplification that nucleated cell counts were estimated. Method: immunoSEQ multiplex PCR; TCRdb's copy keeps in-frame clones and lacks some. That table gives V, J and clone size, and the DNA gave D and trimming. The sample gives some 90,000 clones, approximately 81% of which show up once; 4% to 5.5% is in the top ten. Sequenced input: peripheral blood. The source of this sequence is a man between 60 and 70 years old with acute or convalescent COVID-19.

Here the CDR3 DNA reads TGTGCCAGCAGTCCCCGAGGCCGTGTAATATCTTACAATGAGCAGTTCTTC. Protein: CASSPRGRVISYNEQFF. The rearrangement links TRBV28 to TRBJ2-1; no clear D. The V and J ends lost 5 bases and 4 bases respectively, with 21 bases between them. The CDR3 extends over 17 amino acids. In germline, CDR1 is MDHEN, CDR2 SYDVKM. The variable domain in full, completed from reference TRBV28 and TRBJ2-1, reads DVKVTQSSRYLVKRTGEKVFLECVQDMDHENMFWYRQDPGLGLRLIYFSYDVKMKEKGDIPEGYSVSREKKERFSLILESASTNQTSMYLCASSPRGRVISYNEQFFGPGTRLTVL.